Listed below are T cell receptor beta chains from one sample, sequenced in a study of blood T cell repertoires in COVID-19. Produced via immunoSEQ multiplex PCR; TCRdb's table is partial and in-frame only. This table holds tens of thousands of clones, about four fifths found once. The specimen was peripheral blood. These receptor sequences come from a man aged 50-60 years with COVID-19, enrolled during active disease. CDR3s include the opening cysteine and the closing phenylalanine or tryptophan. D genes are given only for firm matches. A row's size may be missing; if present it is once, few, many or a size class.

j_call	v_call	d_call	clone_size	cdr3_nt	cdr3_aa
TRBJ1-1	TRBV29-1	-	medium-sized	TGCAGCGTAGATAAGCGAGGCGGCACTGAAGCTTTCTTT	CSVDKRGGTEAFF
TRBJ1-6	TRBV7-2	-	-	TGTGCCAGCAGCCCCCCGGGGGGGTTTTCACCCCTCCACTTT	CASSPPGGFSPLHF
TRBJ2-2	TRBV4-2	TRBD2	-	TGTGCCAGCAGCCGAAGCGGCGGGAGGTTAAACACCGGGGAGCTGTTTTTT	CASSRSGGRLNTGELFF
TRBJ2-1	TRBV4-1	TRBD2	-	TGCGCCAGCAGCCAAGCGGCGGGAGGGCAGTACAATGAGCAGTTCTTC	CASSQAAGGQYNEQFF
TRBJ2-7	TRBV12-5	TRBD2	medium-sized	TGTGCTAGTGGTTTGGGCGGGAGGCCCGAAAGAGGCTCCTACGAGCAGTACTTC	CASGLGGRPERGSYEQYF
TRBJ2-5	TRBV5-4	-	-	TGTGCCAGCAGCTTGGTGCTGGGAGGGGGGTTCCAAGAGACCCAGTACTTC	CASSLVLGGGFQETQYF
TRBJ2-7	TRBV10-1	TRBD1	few	TGCGCCAGCAGTAAGGACAGGGGGCTGCGCGAGCAGTACTTC	CASSKDRGLREQYF
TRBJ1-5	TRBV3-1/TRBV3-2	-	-	TGTGCCAGCAGCCAAACAGGGCAGGGTCAGCCCCAGCATTTT	CASSQTGQGQPQHF
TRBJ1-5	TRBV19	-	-	TGTGCCAGTAGTATGAAGGTAGGAGAGCAGCCCCAGCATTTT	CASSMKVGEQPQHF
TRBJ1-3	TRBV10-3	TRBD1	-	TGTGCCATCAGTGGACAGGGGGACACCATATATTTT	CAISGQGDTIYF
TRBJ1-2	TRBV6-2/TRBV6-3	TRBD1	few	TGTGCCAGCAGTCCCGGGACAGGCAACCACTATGGCTACACCTTC	CASSPGTGNHYGYTF
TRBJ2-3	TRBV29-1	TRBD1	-	TGCAGCGTTGTCGGGACAGGGGCCTTTTATACGCAGTATTTT	CSVVGTGAFYTQYF
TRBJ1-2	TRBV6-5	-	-	TGTGCCAGCAGAGGCAATTACGCAGGGGCCAATGGCTACACCTTC	CASRGNYAGANGYTF
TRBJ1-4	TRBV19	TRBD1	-	TGTGCCAGTAGTGCGGACAGGGTAGATAAAAAACTGTTTTTT	CASSADRVDKKLFF
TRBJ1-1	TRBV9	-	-	TGTGCCAGCAGTCCCAGGGATGGATACACTGAAGCTTTCTTT	CASSPRDGYTEAFF
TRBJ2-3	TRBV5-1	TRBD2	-	TGCGCCAGCAGGCCCAGGTGGACTAGCGCCACAGATACGCAGTATTTT	CASRPRWTSATDTQYF
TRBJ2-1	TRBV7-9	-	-	TGTGCCAGCAGCCGTGGTTTCGGGGAAGGGAATGAGCAGTTCTTC	CASSRGFGEGNEQFF
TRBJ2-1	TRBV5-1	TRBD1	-	TGCGCCAGCAGTCGACAGGGGGAGCCCGGCGGTGAGCAGTTCTTC	CASSRQGEPGGEQFF
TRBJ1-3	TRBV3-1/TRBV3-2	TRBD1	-	TGTGCCAGCAGCCCCTCTTGGGGGACAGGAAGAAACACCATATATTTT	CASSPSWGTGRNTIYF
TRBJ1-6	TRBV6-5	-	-	TGTGCCAGCATGCGGACAGTGAGTTCACCCCTCCACTTT	CASMRTVSSPLHF
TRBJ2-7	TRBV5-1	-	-	TGCGCCAGTTCAAGGAGGCAGTACTTC	CASSRRQYF
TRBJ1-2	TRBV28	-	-	TGTGCCAGCAGACGGACAGCCAACTATGGCTACACCTTC	CASRRTANYGYTF
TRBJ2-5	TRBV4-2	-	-	TGTGCCAGCAGCCGGGTCCAGCGGGACAGGCAAGAGACCCAGTACTTC	CASSRVQRDRQETQYF
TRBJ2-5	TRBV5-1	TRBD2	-	TGCGCCAGCAGCCGGGGACTAGCGGGAGAGGAGACCCAGTACTTC	CASSRGLAGEETQYF
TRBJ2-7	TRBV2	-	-	TGTGCCAGCAGTGGCGGAATGGTGTATGGGTCTCGCCAGACCTACGAGCAGTACTTC	CASSGGMVYGSRQTYEQYF
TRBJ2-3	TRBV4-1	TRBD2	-	TGCGCCAGCAGCCAAGCGGCTAGCGGGGTTTGGGATACGCAGTATTTT	CASSQAASGVWDTQYF
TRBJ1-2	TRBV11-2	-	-	TGTGCCAGCAGCTTAGTTTACGGTAACTATGGCTACACCTTC	CASSLVYGNYGYTF
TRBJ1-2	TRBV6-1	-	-	TGTGCCAGCAGTGCCGCAACAGCCCTTAGTAACTATGGCTACACCTTC	CASSAATALSNYGYTF
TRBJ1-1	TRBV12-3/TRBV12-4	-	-	TGTGCCAGCAGAGCGGGAGCGGACGTTGAAGCTTTCTTT	CASRAGADVEAFF
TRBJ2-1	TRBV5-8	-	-	TGTGCCAGCAGCCGTGCCGGGAGAATCTCCTACAATGAGCAGTTCTTC	CASSRAGRISYNEQFF
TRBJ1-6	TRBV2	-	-	TGTGCCAGCAGTGAAGGGGGCCTCAATTCACCCCTCCACTTT	CASSEGGLNSPLHF
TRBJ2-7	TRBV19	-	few	TGTGCCAGTAGTATACACGGCTACGAGCAGTACTTC	CASSIHGYEQYF
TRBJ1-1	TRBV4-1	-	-	TGCGCCAGCAGCCAAGATGCTGCCTACCCCACCGGAGCTTTCTTT	CASSQDAAYPTGAFF
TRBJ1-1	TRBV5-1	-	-	TGCGCCAGCAGCGGGGACAAGATGAACACTGAAGCTTTCTTT	CASSGDKMNTEAFF
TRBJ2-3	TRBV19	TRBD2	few	TGTGCCAGTAGTATCAGGACTAGCGGGAGAACAGATACGCAGTATTTT	CASSIRTSGRTDTQYF
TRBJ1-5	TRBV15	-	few	TGTGCCACCAGCAGAGGGTGGGACTCAAGCAATCAGCCCCAGCATTTT	CATSRGWDSSNQPQHF
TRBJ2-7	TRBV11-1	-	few	TGTGCCAGCAGCTTAGGTTCAGGCGCAAGCTCCTACGAGCAGTACTTC	CASSLGSGASSYEQYF
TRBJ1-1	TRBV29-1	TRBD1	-	TGCAGCGTTGAAGTTGGTTTCGAGGGGGCAGAAGCTTTCTTT	CSVEVGFEGAEAFF
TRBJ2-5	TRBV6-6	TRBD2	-	TGTGCCACATCCTCCGGGGGGCAAGAGACCCAGTACTTC	CATSSGGQETQYF
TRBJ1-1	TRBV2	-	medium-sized	TGTGCCAGCAGTGGACATATTTCGCAGAAAACTGAAGCTTTCTTT	CASSGHISQKTEAFF
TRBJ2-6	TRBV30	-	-	TGTGCCTGGGGAGCGTTTGGGGCCAACGTCCTGACTTTC	CAWGAFGANVLTF
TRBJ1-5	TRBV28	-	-	TGTGCCAGCAGTTTACCACAGGGAGATCAGCCCCAGCATTTT	CASSLPQGDQPQHF
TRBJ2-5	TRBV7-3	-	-	TGTGCCAGCAGCTTATCAGGGGCCGAGACCCAGTACTTC	CASSLSGAETQYF
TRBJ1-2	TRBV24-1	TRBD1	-	TGTGCCACCCAAAGTGGGACAGGGGATGGCTACACCTTC	CATQSGTGDGYTF
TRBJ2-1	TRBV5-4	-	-	TGTGCCAGCAGCTTGGAAGACAGTTCCTACAATGAGCAGTTCTTC	CASSLEDSSYNEQFF
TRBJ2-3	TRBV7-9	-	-	TGTGCCAGCAGCTTTACAGGGTCGGGCACAGATACGCAGTATTTT	CASSFTGSGTDTQYF